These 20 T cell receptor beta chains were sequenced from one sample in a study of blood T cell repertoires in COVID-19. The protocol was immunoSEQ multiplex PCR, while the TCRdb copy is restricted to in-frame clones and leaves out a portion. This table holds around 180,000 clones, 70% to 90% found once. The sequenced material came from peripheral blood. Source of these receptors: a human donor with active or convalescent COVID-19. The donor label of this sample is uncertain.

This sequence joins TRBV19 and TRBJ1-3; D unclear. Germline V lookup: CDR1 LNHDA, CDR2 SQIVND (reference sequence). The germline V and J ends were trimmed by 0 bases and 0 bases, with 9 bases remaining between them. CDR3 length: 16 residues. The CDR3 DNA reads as TGTGCCAGTAGTATAGATCTAACAGCCTCTGGAAACACCATATATTTT. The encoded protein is CASSIDLTASGNTIYF.

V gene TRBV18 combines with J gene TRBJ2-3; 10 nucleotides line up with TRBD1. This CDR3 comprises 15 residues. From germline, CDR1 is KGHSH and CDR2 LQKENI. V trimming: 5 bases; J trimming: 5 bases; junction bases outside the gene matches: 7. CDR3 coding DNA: TGTGCCAGCTCAATGCGGACAGGGGGAGGAGATACGCAGTATTTT. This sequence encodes CASSMRTGGGDTQYF.

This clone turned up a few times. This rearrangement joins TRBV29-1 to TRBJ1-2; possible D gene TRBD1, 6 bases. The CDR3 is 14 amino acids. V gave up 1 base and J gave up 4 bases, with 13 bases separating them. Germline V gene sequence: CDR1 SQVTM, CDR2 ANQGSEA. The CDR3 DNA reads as TGCAGCGTTGAAGGCTTCGAACAGGGCTATGGCTACACCTTC. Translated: CSVEGFEQGYGYTF.

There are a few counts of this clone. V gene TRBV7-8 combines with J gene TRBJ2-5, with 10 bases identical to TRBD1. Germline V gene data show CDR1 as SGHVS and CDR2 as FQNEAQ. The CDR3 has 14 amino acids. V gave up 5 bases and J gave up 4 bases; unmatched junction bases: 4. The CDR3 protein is CASSLRTGGETQYF. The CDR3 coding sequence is TGTGCCAGCAGCCTGAGGACAGGGGGAGAGACCCAGTACTTC. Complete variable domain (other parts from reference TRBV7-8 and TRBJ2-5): GAGVSQSPRYKVAKRGQDVALRCDPISGHVSLFWYQQALGQGPEFLTYFQNEAQLDKSGLPSDRFFAERPEGSVSTLKIQRTQQEDSAVYLCASSLRTGGETQYFGPGTRLLVL.

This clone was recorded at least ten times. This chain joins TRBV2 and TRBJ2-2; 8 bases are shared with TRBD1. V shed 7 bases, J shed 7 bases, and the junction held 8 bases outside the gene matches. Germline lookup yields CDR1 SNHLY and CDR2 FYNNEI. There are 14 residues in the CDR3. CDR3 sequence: CASKDRTGSGELFF. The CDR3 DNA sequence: TGTGCCAGCAAAGATCGGACAGGGAGCGGGGAGCTGTTTTTT.

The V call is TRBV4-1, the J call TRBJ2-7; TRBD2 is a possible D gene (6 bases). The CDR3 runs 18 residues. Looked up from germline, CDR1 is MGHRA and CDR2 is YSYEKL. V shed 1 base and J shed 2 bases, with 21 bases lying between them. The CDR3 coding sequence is TGCGCCAGCAGCCAAGCTAGCGCTCCGGGAGCCCAGGCCTACGAGCAGTACTTC. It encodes CASSQASAPGAQAYEQYF.

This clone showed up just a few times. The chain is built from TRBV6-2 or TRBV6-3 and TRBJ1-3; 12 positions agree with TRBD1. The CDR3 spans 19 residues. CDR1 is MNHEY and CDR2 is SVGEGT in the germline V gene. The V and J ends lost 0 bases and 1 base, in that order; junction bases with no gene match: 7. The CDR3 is CASSYSSRDRGPSGNTIYF. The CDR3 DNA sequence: TGTGCCAGCAGTTACTCGTCCCGGGACAGGGGGCCGTCTGGAAACACCATATATTTT.

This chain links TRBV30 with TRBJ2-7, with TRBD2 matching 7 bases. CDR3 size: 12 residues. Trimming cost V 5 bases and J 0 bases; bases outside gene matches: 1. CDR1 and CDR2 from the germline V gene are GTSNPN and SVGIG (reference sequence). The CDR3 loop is CAWSGGSYEQYF. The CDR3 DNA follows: TGTGCCTGGTCGGGGGGCTCCTACGAGCAGTACTTC.

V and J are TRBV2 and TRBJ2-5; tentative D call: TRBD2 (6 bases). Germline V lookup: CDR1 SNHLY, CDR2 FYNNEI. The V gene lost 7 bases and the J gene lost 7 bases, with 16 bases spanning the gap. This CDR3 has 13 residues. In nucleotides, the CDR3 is TGTGCCAGCATCCCCGCCAGGGAGGCGACCCAGTACTTC. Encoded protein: CASIPAREATQYF. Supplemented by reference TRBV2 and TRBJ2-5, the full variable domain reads EPEVTQTPSHQVTQMGQEVILRCVPISNHLYFYWYRQILGQKVEFLVSFYNNEISEKSEIFDDQFSVERPDGSNFTLKIRSTKLEDSAMYFCASIPAREATQYFGPGTRLLVL.

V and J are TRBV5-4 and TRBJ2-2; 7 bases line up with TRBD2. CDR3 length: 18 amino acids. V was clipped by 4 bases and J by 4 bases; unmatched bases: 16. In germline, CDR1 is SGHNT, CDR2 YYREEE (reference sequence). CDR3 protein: CASSLPGGGGLSTGELFF. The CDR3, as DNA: TGTGCCAGCAGCCTGCCGGGGGGAGGCGGCCTTAGCACCGGGGAGCTGTTTTTT.

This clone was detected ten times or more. For the CDR3, the DNA is TGTGCCAGCAGCCTGCGGAGACAGGGGGGAGGAGAGCAGTACTTC. As protein: CASSLRRQGGGEQYF. The chain joins TRBV14 to TRBJ2-7; 9 bases are a match to TRBD1. CDR3 length: 15 amino acids. CDR1 is SGHDN and CDR2 is FVKESK in the germline V gene. J gave up 7 bases and V 4 bases, and 11 bases lay outside the gene matches.

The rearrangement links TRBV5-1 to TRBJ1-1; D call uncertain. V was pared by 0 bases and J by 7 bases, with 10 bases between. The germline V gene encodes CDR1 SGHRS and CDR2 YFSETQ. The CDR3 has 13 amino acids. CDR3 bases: TGCGCCAGCAGCTTGGAGGTTGAGGGTGAAGCTTTCTTT. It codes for CASSLEVEGEAFF.

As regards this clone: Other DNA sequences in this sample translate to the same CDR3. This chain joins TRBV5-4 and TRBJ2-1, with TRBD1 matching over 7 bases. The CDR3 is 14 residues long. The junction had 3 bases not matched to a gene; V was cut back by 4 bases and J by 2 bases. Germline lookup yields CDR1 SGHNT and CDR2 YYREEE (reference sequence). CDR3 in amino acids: CASSLDRAYNEQFF. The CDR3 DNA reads TGTGCCAGCAGCCTCGACAGGGCCTACAATGAGCAGTTCTTC.

CDR3: CAINAGLAGGRYNEQFF. In DNA, the CDR3 is TGTGCCATCAACGCGGGACTAGCGGGGGGGCGCTACAATGAGCAGTTCTTC. V and J are TRBV10-3 and TRBJ2-1; 16 bases are shared with TRBD2. The ends lost 7 bases at V and 3 bases at J; junction bases unmatched: 6. The CDR3 is 17 residues long. Per the germline V gene, CDR1 is ENHRY and CDR2 is SYGVKD.

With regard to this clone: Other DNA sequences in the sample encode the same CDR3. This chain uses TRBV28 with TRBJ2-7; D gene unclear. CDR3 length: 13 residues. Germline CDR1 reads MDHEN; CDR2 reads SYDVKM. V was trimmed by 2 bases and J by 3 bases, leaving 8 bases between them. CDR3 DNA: TGTGCCAGCAGTTTAAGCAGAGGCTACGAGCAGTACTTC. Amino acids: CASSLSRGYEQYF.

This CDR3 is CASSTASGYGYTF. For the CDR3, the DNA is TGTGCCAGCAGTACGGCCTCCGGGTATGGCTACACCTTC. V is TRBV7-6 and J is TRBJ1-2; D remains unclear. Germline CDR1 and CDR2: SGHVS and FNYEAQ. CDR3 length equals 13 residues. Deletions cut 6 bases from V and 5 bases from J, with 13 bases between.

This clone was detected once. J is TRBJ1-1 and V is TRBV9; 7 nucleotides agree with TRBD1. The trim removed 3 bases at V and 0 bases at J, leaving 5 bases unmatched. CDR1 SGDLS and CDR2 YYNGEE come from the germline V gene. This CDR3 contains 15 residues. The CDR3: CASSARGMMNTEAFF. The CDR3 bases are TGTGCCAGCAGCGCCAGGGGGATGATGAACACTGAAGCTTTCTTT.

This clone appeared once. The DNA for the CDR3 is TGTGCCAGCAGCGGGGGACTAGGTTCTTTCTACGAGCAGTACTTC. Its protein product is CASSGGLGSFYEQYF. The gene calls are TRBV9 and TRBJ2-7; 8 bases align to TRBD2. CDR1 and CDR2 (germline): SGDLS, YYNGEE. The CDR3 is made up of 15 amino acids. V was pared by 3 bases and J by 3 bases, with 8 bases of the junction left unmatched.

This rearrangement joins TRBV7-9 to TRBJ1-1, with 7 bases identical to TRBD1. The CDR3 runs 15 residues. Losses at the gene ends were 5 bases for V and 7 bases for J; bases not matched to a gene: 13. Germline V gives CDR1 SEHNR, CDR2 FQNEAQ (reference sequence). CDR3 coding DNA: TGTGCCAGCAGCCGCCCAAGGGGGCTGGGAGTTGAAGCTTTCTTT. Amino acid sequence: CASSRPRGLGVEAFF.

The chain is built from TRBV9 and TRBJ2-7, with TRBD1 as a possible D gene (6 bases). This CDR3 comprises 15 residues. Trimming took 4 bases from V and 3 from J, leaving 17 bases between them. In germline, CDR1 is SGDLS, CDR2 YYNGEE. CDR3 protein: CASSSTGTSLYEQYF. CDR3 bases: TGTGCCAGCAGCTCGACTGGGACAAGTCTCTACGAGCAGTACTTC.